A single sample is the source of the 32 T cell receptor beta chains below, sequenced in a study of T-cell reconstitution after alpha-beta-depleted transplantation in children listed by TCRdb under 2016. The library was built by means of PCR. TCRdb names Illumina HiSeq 2500 as the instrument used. TCR library preparation used molecular barcoding, with unique molecular identifiers applied to normalize quantification of the TCRbeta repertoire. TCRdb took the public reads, trimmed them with fastp at Q25, ran MiXCR for clone calling and kept in-frame beta chains. Under each unique CDR3 protein, matching rows form one entry showing the most common genes and DNA. The sample yields fewer than 700,000 distinct CDR3 sequences; 13% were counted once. The ten biggest clones cover approximately 2% of the sample. The sample's treatment or condition label, in plain terms: allogeneic hematopoietic cell transplantation with graft depleted of TCRalphabeta T cells and CD19 B cells.

The source material was PBMCs, mostly from graft donor cells, sampled 360 days after TCRalphabeta/CD19-depleted stem cell transplant. These receptor sequences come from a male patient between 10 and 17 years old who had a stem cell transplant for acute myeloid leukemia, so the T cells may come from the graft donor.

V gene TRBV7-9 combines with J gene TRBJ2-7; D may match TRBD1 or TRBD2 (5 bases each). This CDR3 is built from 14 residues. Trimming shortened V by 1 base and J by 7 bases, and 14 bases separated the two germline ends. The germline V gene has CDR1 SEHNR and CDR2 FQNEAQ (reference sequence). The CDR3 loop reads CASSLGAGTGEQYF. The CDR3, as DNA: TGTGCCAGCAGCTTAGGGGCCGGGACGGGAGAGCAGTACTTC.

A few counts support this clonotype. The chain uses TRBV29-1 and TRBJ2-1; D possibly corresponds to TRBD2 (6 bases). The CDR3 sequence is 13 residues long. Trimming stripped 7 bases from V and 4 bases from J, with 14 bases between. Germline-derived CDR1 and CDR2 are SQVTM and ANQGSEA. The CDR3 reads CSAGAGRYNEQFF. The DNA of the CDR3 is TGCAGCGCCGGAGCCGGGAGATACAATGAGCAGTTCTTC.

This clonotype was observed at least ten times. The chain recombines TRBV20-1 with TRBJ2-7, with D uncertain. Trimming removed 5 bases at V and 3 bases at J, with 11 bases between. This CDR3 has 12 residues. CDR1 and CDR2 from the germline V gene are DFQATT and SNEGSKA (reference sequence). In DNA form, the CDR3 reads TGCAGTGCTCTCGGACGATTCTACGAGCAGTACTTC. Protein sequence: CSALGRFYEQYF.

This rearrangement joins TRBV5-1 to TRBJ2-6; D tentatively fits TRBD1 or TRBD2 (5 bases each). The CDR3 covers 17 residues. In germline, CDR1 is SGHRS, CDR2 YFSETQ. Trimming shortened V by 4 bases and J by 0 bases, and 14 bases separated the two germline ends. The DNA for the CDR3 is TGCGCCAGCAGCCCGACCGGGACGGGCTCTGGGGCCAACGTCCTGACTTTC. Translating gives CASSPTGTGSGANVLTF.

This clonotype was observed at least ten times. The V call is TRBV29-1, the J call TRBJ2-7; 9 bases fit TRBD2. The CDR3 length is 15 residues. Trimming took 0 bases from V and 1 from J; bases not matched to a gene: 4. Germline lookup yields CDR1 SQVTM and CDR2 ANQGSEA. The CDR3, as DNA: TGCAGCGTTGAAGATCCTAGCGGGGCTTCCTACGAGCAGTACTTC. Protein: CSVEDPSGASYEQYF.

The chain recombines TRBV18 with TRBJ2-1; TRBD2 aligns across 11 bases. Looked up from germline, CDR1 is KGHSH and CDR2 is LQKENI. The CDR3 runs 17 residues. Trimming cost V 4 bases and J 0 bases; bases outside gene matches: 5. CDR3 loop: CASSLMTSGASYNEQFF. CDR3 nucleotides: TGTGCCAGCTCACTTATGACTAGCGGGGCCTCCTACAATGAGCAGTTCTTC.

The chain uses TRBV6-5 and TRBJ2-2; D uncertain. Germline CDR1 is MNHEY and CDR2 is SVGAGI. CDR3 length: 16 amino acids. V lost 2 bases, J lost 0 bases, and 10 bases lay in between. The CDR3 region is CASSYLDNANTGELFF. The CDR3 DNA follows: TGTGCCAGCAGTTACCTCGACAATGCGAACACCGGGGAGCTGTTTTTT.

This clonotype was seen only a few times. The chain joins TRBV29-1 to TRBJ1-4, with D uncertain. CDR3 size: 13 residues. The germline V and J ends were trimmed by 4 bases and 8 bases, with 14 bases remaining between them. Germline V gives CDR1 SQVTM, CDR2 ANQGSEA. CDR3 sequence: CSVVTPAHEKLFF. DNA of the CDR3: TGCAGCGTTGTAACCCCGGCCCACGAAAAACTGTTTTTT.

The chain recombines TRBV27 with TRBJ1-6, with 7 bases matching TRBD1. The length of the CDR3 is 14 residues. The junction had 6 bases not matched to a gene; V was cut back by 4 bases and J by 9 bases. Germline V gene sequence: CDR1 MNHEY, CDR2 SMNVEV (reference sequence). In DNA form, the CDR3 reads TGTGCCAGCAGTTCTACAGGGGTTGGTTCACCCCTCCACTTT. Its protein product is CASSSTGVGSPLHF.

This chain links TRBV12-3 or TRBV12-4 with TRBJ1-2; 8 nucleotides line up with TRBD1. The CDR3 totals 13 residues. V dropped 6 bases and J dropped 8; count of bases not matched to a gene: 8. The CDR3 is CASSPSTGEGYTF. The CDR3 DNA reads TGTGCCAGCAGCCCGTCGACAGGGGAGGGCTACACCTTC.

The rearrangement uses TRBV24-1 and TRBJ2-1, with 12 bases matching TRBD2. This CDR3 comprises 18 residues. Trimming cost V 4 bases and J 5 bases; bases outside gene matches: 11. The germline gives CDR1 KGHDR, CDR2 SFDVKD. CDR3 amino acids: CATSDLVASGRDHNEQFF. In DNA form, the CDR3 reads TGTGCCACCAGTGACCTGGTGGCTAGCGGGAGGGATCACAATGAGCAGTTCTTC.

This clonotype was observed a handful of times. The rearrangement uses TRBV28 and TRBJ2-5; TRBD1 might be the D (5 bases). CDR3 length: 14 residues. The germline V gene encodes CDR1 MDHEN and CDR2 SYDVKM. V was trimmed by 3 bases and J by 5 bases, leaving 13 bases between them. The CDR3 region has the DNA TGTGCCAGCAGTTTTTCCAGGGTAGGGGAGACCCAGTACTTC. Its protein product is CASSFSRVGETQYF.

This clonotype was observed a handful of times. This chain uses TRBV7-8 with TRBJ2-7; 8 bases line up with TRBD1. With V trimmed by 4 bases and J by 4 bases, 6 bases remained unmatched. The CDR3 contains 14 residues. The germline CDR1 and CDR2 sequences are SGHVS and FQNEAQ. The DNA of the CDR3 is TGTGCCAGCAGCTGGGGACAGGATATTTACGAGCAGTACTTC. Its translation is CASSWGQDIYEQYF.

The rearrangement uses TRBV15 and TRBJ1-5; no clear D. The CDR3 extends over 13 amino acids. The germline V and J ends were trimmed by 5 bases and 3 bases, with 8 bases remaining between them. Per germline, CDR1 LNHNV and CDR2 YYDKDF (reference sequence). CDR3 region: CATSVRTNQPQHF. CDR3 DNA sequence: TGTGCCACCAGCGTCAGGACCAATCAGCCCCAGCATTTT.

There are a few counts of this clonotype. The chain couples TRBV29-1 to TRBJ1-2; D remains ambiguous. Germline V gene sequence: CDR1 SQVTM, CDR2 ANQGSEA. V was pared by 4 bases and J by 0 bases, with 6 bases between. The CDR3 extends over 12 amino acids. The CDR3 DNA reads TGCAGCGTTGTTCTAGCTAACTATGGCTACACCTTC. As protein: CSVVLANYGYTF.

This clonotype was seen a few times. This sequence joins TRBV27 and TRBJ2-1, with 8 bases matching TRBD2. Germline V gives CDR1 MNHEY, CDR2 SMNVEV (reference sequence). This CDR3 region has 17 residues. Trimming took 4 bases from V and 0 from J; bases not matched to a gene: 8. CDR3 amino acids: CASSSHISGGSYNEQFF. The CDR3 DNA reads as TGTGCCAGCAGTTCTCACATAAGCGGGGGCTCCTACAATGAGCAGTTCTTC.

The J gene is TRBJ2-4, the V gene TRBV20-1; a weak D match, TRBD2 (5 bases). V lost 3 bases and J 7 bases, leaving 19 bases between the germline ends. This CDR3 has 15 residues. The V gene's germline CDR1 is DFQATT and CDR2 SNEGSKA (reference sequence). The CDR3 region has the DNA TGCAGTGCTAGGGAGGCCGGTTTATTCACGAACATTCAGTACTTC. Its translation is CSAREAGLFTNIQYF.

The chain couples TRBV28 to TRBJ1-3; D is perhaps TRBD1 (5 bases). Germline V gene data show CDR1 as MDHEN and CDR2 as SYDVKM. This CDR3 contains 16 residues. The V gene lost 6 bases and the J gene lost 2 bases, with 17 bases spanning the gap. CDR3 in amino acids: CASSLTGSLTGNTIYF. DNA for the CDR3: TGTGCCAGCAGCCTAACAGGTTCCTTGACTGGAAACACCATATATTTT.

As DNA, the CDR3 is TGTGCCAGCAGTCATTACGGTAAAAACTCCTACGAGCAGTACTTC. Translated, it gives CASSHYGKNSYEQYF. The gene calls are TRBV6-1 and TRBJ2-7; no firm D call. CDR3 size: 15 residues. CDR1 is MNHNS and CDR2 is SASEGT in the germline V gene. V lost 5 bases to trimming and J lost 0 bases, with 14 bases between them.

This clonotype has just a few counts. The chain carries TRBV20-1 and TRBJ2-5, with TRBD1 matching over 8 bases. V lost 7 bases to trimming and J lost 5 bases; unmatched junction nucleotides: 6. The CDR3 consists of 12 residues. Germline V CDR1 and CDR2: DFQATT, SNEGSKA (reference sequence). CDR3: CSGNRGEETQYF. The CDR3 DNA sequence: TGCAGTGGTAACAGGGGGGAGGAGACCCAGTACTTC.

This clonotype was observed a handful of times. The V gene is TRBV7-9, the J gene TRBJ2-1, with a tentative D call TRBD2 (6 bases). Germline lookup yields CDR1 SEHNR and CDR2 FQNEAQ (reference sequence). The V and J ends lost 2 bases and 4 bases respectively, with 12 bases between them. CDR3 length: 15 residues. Here the CDR3 reads CASSLLGGVYNEQFF. CDR3 sequence (DNA): TGTGCCAGCAGCTTACTCGGCGGGGTTTACAATGAGCAGTTCTTC.

This clonotype was detected only a few times. The chain couples TRBV25-1 to TRBJ2-1; the D gene is possibly TRBD1 (6 bases). From germline, CDR1 is MGHDK and CDR2 SYGVNS. V lost 8 bases and J lost 0, with 14 bases in between. The CDR3 is 15 residues long. In DNA, the CDR3 is TGTGCCAGCTTCTCCGACAGGAACTCCTACAATGAGCAGTTCTTC. It yields the protein CASFSDRNSYNEQFF. Combining the CDR3 with reference TRBV25-1 and TRBJ2-1 gives the whole variable domain EADIYQTPRYLVIGTGKKITLECSQTMGHDKMYWYQQDPGMELHLIHYSYGVNSTEKGDLSSESTVSRIRTEHFPLTLESARPSHTSQYLCASFSDRNSYNEQFFGPGTRLTVL.

This clonotype was observed once. The chain couples TRBV12-3 or TRBV12-4 to TRBJ1-2; tentatively, D is TRBD1 (5 bases). The V and J ends lost 5 bases and 4 bases respectively, with 17 bases between them. The CDR3 spans 15 residues. The CDR3 DNA reads as TGTGCCAGCAGTCCCGAACGGCAGGGAGTCTATGGCTACACCTTC. It codes for CASSPERQGVYGYTF.

This clonotype was seen a few times. V is TRBV5-1 and J is TRBJ2-5; D unclear. CDR3 length equals 14 residues. CDR1 is SGHRS, CDR2 YFSETQ, per germline. Deletions cut 1 base from V and 2 bases from J, with 9 bases between. The CDR3 region is CASSLKGWQETQYF. CDR3 bases: TGCGCCAGCAGCTTGAAGGGTTGGCAAGAGACCCAGTACTTC. Supplemented by reference TRBV5-1 and TRBJ2-5, the full variable domain reads KAGVTQTPRYLIKTRGQQVTLSCSPISGHRSVSWYQQTPGQGLQFLFEYFSETQRNKGNFPGRFSGRQFSNSRSEMNVSTLELGDSALYLCASSLKGWQETQYFGPGTRLLVL.

This clonotype showed up many times. The rearrangement joins TRBV5-8 to TRBJ1-3; D gene ambiguous. V lost 0 bases and J lost 0, with 13 bases in between. The CDR3 extends over 17 amino acids. Germline values: CDR1 SGHTS, CDR2 YDEGEE. The CDR3: CASSLEVSRISGNTIYF. CDR3 nucleotides: TGTGCCAGCAGCTTGGAAGTGTCGCGAATCTCTGGAAACACCATATATTTT.

The chain joins TRBV12-3 or TRBV12-4 to TRBJ2-5, with 9 bases aligning to TRBD2. This CDR3 region has 16 residues. With 0 bases clipped from V and 5 bases from J, the junction kept 7 bases outside the gene matches. The CDR3 coding sequence is TGTGCCAGCAGTTTAGCGCCTAGCGGGAAACTGGAGACCCAGTACTTC. Its protein is CASSLAPSGKLETQYF.

The chain combines TRBV7-6 with TRBJ2-3, with 7 bases aligning to TRBD2. V was pared by 7 bases and J by 2 bases, with 6 bases of the junction left unmatched. In germline, CDR1 is SGHVS, CDR2 FNYEAQ. The CDR3 length is 14 residues. The CDR3 DNA follows: TGTGCCAGCATGGTGGGAGGGATCACAGATACGCAGTATTTT. It specifies CASMVGGITDTQYF.

This clonotype was seen at least ten times. The V and J genes are TRBV20-1 and TRBJ2-3; D gene uncertain. Trimming left V 0 bases short and J 4 bases short, with 14 bases between. Germline loops: CDR1 DFQATT, CDR2 SNEGSKA (reference sequence). This CDR3 is 15 amino acids long. In nucleotides, the CDR3 is TGCAGTGCTAGAGAACTCCCACCTCGCCCAGATACGCAGTATTTT. Translated: CSARELPPRPDTQYF.

The CDR3 nucleotides read TGCGCCAGCAGCCACCGCCGGGACTACCCACCCGGGAACTACAATGAGCAGTTCTTC. It specifies CASSHRRDYPPGNYNEQFF. V gene TRBV4-3 combines with J gene TRBJ2-1; 7 positions agree with TRBD2. Germline V gives CDR1 LGHNA, CDR2 YSLEER. V lost 3 bases and J lost 3; bases outside the gene matches: 17. CDR3 length: 19 amino acids.

This clonotype was counted many times. This sequence joins TRBV6-5 and TRBJ2-7; D unresolved. From germline, CDR1 is MNHEY and CDR2 SVGAGI. V lost 2 bases, J lost 0 bases, and 11 bases lay in between. The CDR3 length is 15 residues. This chain's CDR3 is CASSYVSGSSYEQYF. The CDR3, as DNA: TGTGCCAGCAGTTACGTCTCCGGAAGCTCCTACGAGCAGTACTTC.

Notes on this clonotype: Germline is not matched at one junction end, which may reflect a read error. This chain uses TRBV20-1 with TRBJ2-7; 9 nucleotides agree with TRBD1. The CDR3 loop spans 16 amino acids. Per the germline V gene, CDR1 is DFQATT and CDR2 is SNEGSKA (reference sequence). CDR3 sequence: CCARVPWGQGSYEQYF. The CDR3, as DNA: TGCTGTGCTAGAGTCCCCTGGGGACAGGGCTCCTACGAGCAGTACTTC.

This clonotype was counted ten times or more. The chain has TRBV6-2 or TRBV6-3 and TRBJ2-1; 9 bases map to TRBD2. This CDR3 spans 16 amino acids. CDR1 and CDR2 from the germline V gene are MNHEY and SVGEGT. Trimming took 3 bases from V and 4 from J; bases not matched to a gene: 7. CDR3 DNA sequence: TGTGCCAGCAGTTATGTAACTAGCGGGCGTTACAATGAGCAGTTCTTC. Its protein product is CASSYVTSGRYNEQFF.